A selection of T cell receptor beta chains follows, all from one sample in a study of shared clonotypes between healthy human individuals. Method: immunoSEQ multiplex PCR; TCRdb's copy keeps in-frame clones and lacks some. The repertoire consists of millions of clones, with about 93% occurring once and the leading ten covering roughly 1.8%. The sample taken for sequencing was naive CD8+ T cells from PBMCs. The origin of the receptors is a man aged 18 to 35 in good health. Some clones in this sample may be carry-over from other donors' samples. Both conserved end residues are part of each CDR3. The D gene is left open where the match is weak. Clone size is stated in some rows and not others, as once, few, many or a class when expanded.

CDR3 length | clone size | J gene | V gene | D gene | CDR3 DNA | CDR3 protein
15 | . | TRBJ2-3 | TRBV29-1 | TRBD2 | TGCAGCGCCCGACCGGGGGGACTAATCTCAGATACGCAGTATTTT | CSARPGGLISDTQYF
14 | . | TRBJ2-7 | TRBV7-2 | . | TGTGCCAGCAGCCAGGCAGGGGTCTCCTACGAGCAGTACTTC | CASSQAGVSYEQYF
11 | once | TRBJ2-5 | TRBV11-2 | . | TGTGCCAGCAGACATGAGGAGACCCAGTACTTC | CASRHEETQYF
13 | . | TRBJ2-5 | TRBV13 | . | TGTGCCAGCAGCTTAAGGGGCGGCGTGACCCAGTACTTC | CASSLRGGVTQYF
15 | . | TRBJ2-7 | TRBV7-9 | . | TGTGCCAGCAGCTTAGCCGTGGGGGTCGCCTACGAGCAGTACTTC | CASSLAVGVAYEQYF
14 | . | TRBJ1-2 | TRBV4-3 | . | TGCGCCAGCAGCCCTACAGCGGCTAACTATGGCTACACCTTC | CASSPTAANYGYTF
15 | . | TRBJ1-2 | TRBV10-2 | . | TGCGCCAGCAGTGATAGAGGGGAATGGAACTATGGCTACACCTTC | CASSDRGEWNYGYTF
16 | . | TRBJ2-7 | TRBV5-1 | . | TGCGCCAGCAGCTTGGGGCAGGGCTTCCCACTACAGGAGCAGTACTTC | CASSLGQGFPLQEQYF
16 | . | TRBJ1-2 | TRBV9 | . | TGTGCCAGCAGCGTAGAGAAAACAGGACATAACTATGGCTACACCTTC | CASSVEKTGHNYGYTF
14 | . | TRBJ2-3 | TRBV5-1 | TRBD2 | TGCGCCAGCAGCCCGACTAGCCTCACAGATACGCAGTATTTT | CASSPTSLTDTQYF
13 | . | TRBJ1-2 | TRBV7-9 | TRBD1 | TGTGCCAGCAGCCACGACAGGGGTCATGGCTACACCTTC | CASSHDRGHGYTF
16 | . | TRBJ1-3 | TRBV6-5 | . | TGTGCCAGCAGTTCACCGGCAGAGGAATCTGGAAACACCATATATTTT | CASSSPAEESGNTIYF
16 | . | TRBJ1-1 | TRBV19 | TRBD1 | TGTGCCAGTAGTCCCGACAGGGTAACGATGAACACTGAAGCTTTCTTT | CASSPDRVTMNTEAFF
13 | few | TRBJ1-2 | TRBV6-6 | . | TGTGCCAGCGAGGTCCCTGGGGCACAGGGCTACACCTTC | CASEVPGAQGYTF
15 | . | TRBJ2-3 | TRBV7-2 | . | TGTGCCAGCAGCTTAGTGGGAGGACCCACAGATACGCAGTATTTT | CASSLVGGPTDTQYF
16 | . | TRBJ2-3 | TRBV11-2 | . | TGTGCCAGCAGCTTAGGAATGGACTACCGGTGGGATACGCAGTATTTT | CASSLGMDYRWDTQYF
14 | . | TRBJ2-1 | TRBV27 | . | TGTGCCAGCAGTTTCGGACAGTACTACAATGAGCAGTTCTTC | CASSFGQYYNEQFF
17 | . | TRBJ2-1 | TRBV2 | TRBD2 | TGTGCCAGCAGTGAATCTCCGGGACTAGCGGGAGTGAATGAGCAGTTCTTC | CASSESPGLAGVNEQFF